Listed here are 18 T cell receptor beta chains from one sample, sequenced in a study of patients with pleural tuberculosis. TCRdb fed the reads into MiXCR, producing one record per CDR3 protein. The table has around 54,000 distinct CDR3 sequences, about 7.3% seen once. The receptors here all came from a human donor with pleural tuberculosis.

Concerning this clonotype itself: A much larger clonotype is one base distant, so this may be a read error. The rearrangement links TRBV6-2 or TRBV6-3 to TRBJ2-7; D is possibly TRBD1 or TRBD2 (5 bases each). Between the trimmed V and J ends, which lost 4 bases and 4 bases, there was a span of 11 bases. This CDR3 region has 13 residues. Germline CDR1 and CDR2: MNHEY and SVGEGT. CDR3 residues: CASSSGALYEQYF. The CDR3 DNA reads TGTGCCAGCAGTTCCGGGGCCCTGTACGAGCAGTACTTC.

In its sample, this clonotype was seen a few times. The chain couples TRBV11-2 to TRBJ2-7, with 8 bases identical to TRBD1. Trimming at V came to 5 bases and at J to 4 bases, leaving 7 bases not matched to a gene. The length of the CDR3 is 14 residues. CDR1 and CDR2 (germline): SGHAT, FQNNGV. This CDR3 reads CASSPWDRRYEQYV. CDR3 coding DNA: TGTGCCAGCAGCCCCTGGGACAGGCGTTACGAGCAGTACGTC.

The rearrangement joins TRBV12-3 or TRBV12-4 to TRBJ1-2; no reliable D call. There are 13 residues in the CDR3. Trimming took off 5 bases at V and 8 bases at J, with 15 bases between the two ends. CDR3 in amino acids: CASSLGTALGYTF. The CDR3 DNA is TGTGCCAGCAGTCTTGGTACAGCCCTGGGCTACACCTTC.

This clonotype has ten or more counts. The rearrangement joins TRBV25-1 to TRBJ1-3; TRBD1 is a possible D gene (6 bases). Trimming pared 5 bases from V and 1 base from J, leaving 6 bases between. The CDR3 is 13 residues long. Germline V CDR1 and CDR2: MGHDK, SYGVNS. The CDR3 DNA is TGTGCCAGCAGTACAGGGTCTGGAAACACCATATATTTT. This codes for CASSTGSGNTIYF.

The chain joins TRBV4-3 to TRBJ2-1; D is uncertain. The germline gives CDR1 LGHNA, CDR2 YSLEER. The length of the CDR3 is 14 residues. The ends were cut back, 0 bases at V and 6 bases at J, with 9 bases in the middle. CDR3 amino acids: CASSQDSRFNEQFF. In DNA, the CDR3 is TGCGCCAGCAGCCAAGATTCACGGTTCAATGAGCAGTTCTTC.

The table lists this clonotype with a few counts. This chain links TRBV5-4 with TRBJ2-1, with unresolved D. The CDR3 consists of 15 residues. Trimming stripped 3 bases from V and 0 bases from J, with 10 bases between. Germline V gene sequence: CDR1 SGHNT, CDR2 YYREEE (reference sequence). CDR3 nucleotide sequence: TGTGCCAGCAGCTCAAACCTGGACTCCTACAATGAGCAGTTCTTC. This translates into CASSSNLDSYNEQFF.

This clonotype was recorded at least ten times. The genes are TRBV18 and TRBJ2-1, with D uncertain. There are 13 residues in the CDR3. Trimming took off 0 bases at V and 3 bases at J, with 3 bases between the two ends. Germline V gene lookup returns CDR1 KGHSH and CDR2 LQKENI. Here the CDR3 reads CASSPPSYNEQFF. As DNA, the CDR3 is TGTGCCAGCTCACCACCGAGCTACAATGAGCAGTTCTTC.

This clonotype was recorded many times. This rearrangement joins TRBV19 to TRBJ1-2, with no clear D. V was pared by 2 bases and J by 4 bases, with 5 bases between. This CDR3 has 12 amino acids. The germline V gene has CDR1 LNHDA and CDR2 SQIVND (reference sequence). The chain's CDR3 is CASSITFYGYTF. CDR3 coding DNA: TGTGCCAGTAGTATAACCTTCTATGGCTACACCTTC.

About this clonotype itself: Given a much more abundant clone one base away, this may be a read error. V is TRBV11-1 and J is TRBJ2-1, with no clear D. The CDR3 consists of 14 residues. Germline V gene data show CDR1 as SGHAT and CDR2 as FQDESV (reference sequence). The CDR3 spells CARSLRPRVNEQFF. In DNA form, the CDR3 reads TGTGCCCGCAGCTTAAGACCCCGAGTGAATGAGCAGTTCTTC.

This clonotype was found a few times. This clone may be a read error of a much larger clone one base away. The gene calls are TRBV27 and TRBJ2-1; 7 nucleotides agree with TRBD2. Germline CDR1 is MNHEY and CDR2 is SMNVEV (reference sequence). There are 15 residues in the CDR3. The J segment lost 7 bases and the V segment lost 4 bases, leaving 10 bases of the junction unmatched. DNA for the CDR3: TGTGCCAGCAGTTCATCCGGCGGGAGCGGAAATGAGCAGTTCTTC. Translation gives CASSSSGGSGNEQFF.

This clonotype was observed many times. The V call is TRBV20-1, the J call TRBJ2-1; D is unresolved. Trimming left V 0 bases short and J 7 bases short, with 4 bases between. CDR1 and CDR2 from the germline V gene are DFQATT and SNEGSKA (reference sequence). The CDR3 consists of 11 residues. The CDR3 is CSARELNEQFF. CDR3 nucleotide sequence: TGCAGTGCTAGAGAACTAAATGAGCAGTTCTTC.

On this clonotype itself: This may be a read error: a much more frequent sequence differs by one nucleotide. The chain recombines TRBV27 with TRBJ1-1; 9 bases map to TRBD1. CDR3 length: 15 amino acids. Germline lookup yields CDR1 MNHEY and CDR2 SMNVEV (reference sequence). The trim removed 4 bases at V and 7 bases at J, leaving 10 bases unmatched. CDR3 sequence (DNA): TGTGCCAGCAGTTCGGGGACAGGGAGAAGGGGTGAAGCTTTCTTT. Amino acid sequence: CASSSGTGRRGEAFF.

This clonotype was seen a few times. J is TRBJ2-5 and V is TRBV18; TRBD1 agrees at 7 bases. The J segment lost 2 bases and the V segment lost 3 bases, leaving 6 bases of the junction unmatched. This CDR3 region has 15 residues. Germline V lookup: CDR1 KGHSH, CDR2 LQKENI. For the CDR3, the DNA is TGTGCCAGCTCACCCAGGGACAGCATACAAGAGACCCAGTACTTC. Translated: CASSPRDSIQETQYF.

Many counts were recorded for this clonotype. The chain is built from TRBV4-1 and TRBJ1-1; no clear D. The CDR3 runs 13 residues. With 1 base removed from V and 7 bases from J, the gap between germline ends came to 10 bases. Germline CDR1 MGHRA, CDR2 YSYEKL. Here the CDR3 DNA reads TGCGCCAGCAGCCAAGCTACAGCTAATGAAGCTTTCTTT. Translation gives CASSQATANEAFF.

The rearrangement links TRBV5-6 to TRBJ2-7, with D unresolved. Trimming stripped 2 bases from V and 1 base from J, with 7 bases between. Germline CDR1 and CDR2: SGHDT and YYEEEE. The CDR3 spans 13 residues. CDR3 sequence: CASSFVGSYEQYV. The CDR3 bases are TGTGCCAGCAGCTTTGTGGGATCCTACGAGCAGTACGTC.

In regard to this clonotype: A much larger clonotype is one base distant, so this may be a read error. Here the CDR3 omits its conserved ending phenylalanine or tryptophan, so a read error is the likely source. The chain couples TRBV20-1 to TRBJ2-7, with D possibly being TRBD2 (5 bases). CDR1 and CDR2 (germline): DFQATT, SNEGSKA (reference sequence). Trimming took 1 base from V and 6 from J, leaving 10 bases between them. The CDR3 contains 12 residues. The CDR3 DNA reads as TGCAGTGCTAGAGTTGAGGGTTCCGAGCAGTACCTC. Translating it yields CSARVEGSEQYL.

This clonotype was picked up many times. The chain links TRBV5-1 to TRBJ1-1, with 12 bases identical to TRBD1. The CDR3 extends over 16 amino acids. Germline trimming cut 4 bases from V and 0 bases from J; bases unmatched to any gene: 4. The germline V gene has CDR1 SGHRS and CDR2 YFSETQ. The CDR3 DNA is TGCGCCAGCAGCGGGGGACAGGGGGCAATGAACACTGAAGCTTTCTTT. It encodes CASSGGQGAMNTEAFF. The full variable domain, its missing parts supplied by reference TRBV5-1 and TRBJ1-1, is KAGVTQTPRYLIKTRGQQVTLSCSPISGHRSVSWYQQTPGQGLQFLFEYFSETQRNKGNFPGRFSGRQFSNSRSEMNVSTLELGDSALYLCASSGGQGAMNTEAFFGQGTRLTVV.

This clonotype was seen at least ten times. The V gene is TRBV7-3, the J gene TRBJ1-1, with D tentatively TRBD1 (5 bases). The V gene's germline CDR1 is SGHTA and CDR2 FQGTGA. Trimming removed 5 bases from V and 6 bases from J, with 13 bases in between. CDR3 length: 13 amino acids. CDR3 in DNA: TGTGCCAGCAGCCCTGGGACTGTCCCTGAAGCTTTCTTT. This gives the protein CASSPGTVPEAFF.